This T cell receptor beta chain was captured by sequencing in a study of cytomegalovirus exposure and HLA in healthy donors. The data were produced by immunoSEQ multiplex PCR, yet TCRdb's version contains in-frame clones alone and is incomplete. This table has roughly 120,000 clones, around 94% appearing once. In germline, CDR1 is SGHRS, CDR2 YFSETQ. Trimming took 4 bases from V and 7 from J; bases not matched to a gene: 10. This CDR3 is built from 15 residues. A note on this clone: Antigen specificity is unknown.

General observations from the study: That first-cohort TCR clusters tended to co-occur in the roughly 120 validation repertoires was found in a later analysis. The study labeled 164 TCR beta chains cytomegalovirus-associated.

The sequence was collected from a woman under 30 in good health and CMV-seronegative. V and J are TRBV5-1 and TRBJ1-2; TRBD1 matches at 10 bases. Sequenced input: PBMCs. Here the CDR3 reads CASSVTTGGIGGYTF. CDR3 DNA: TGCGCCAGCAGCGTGACGACAGGGGGCATCGGTGGCTACACCTTC.